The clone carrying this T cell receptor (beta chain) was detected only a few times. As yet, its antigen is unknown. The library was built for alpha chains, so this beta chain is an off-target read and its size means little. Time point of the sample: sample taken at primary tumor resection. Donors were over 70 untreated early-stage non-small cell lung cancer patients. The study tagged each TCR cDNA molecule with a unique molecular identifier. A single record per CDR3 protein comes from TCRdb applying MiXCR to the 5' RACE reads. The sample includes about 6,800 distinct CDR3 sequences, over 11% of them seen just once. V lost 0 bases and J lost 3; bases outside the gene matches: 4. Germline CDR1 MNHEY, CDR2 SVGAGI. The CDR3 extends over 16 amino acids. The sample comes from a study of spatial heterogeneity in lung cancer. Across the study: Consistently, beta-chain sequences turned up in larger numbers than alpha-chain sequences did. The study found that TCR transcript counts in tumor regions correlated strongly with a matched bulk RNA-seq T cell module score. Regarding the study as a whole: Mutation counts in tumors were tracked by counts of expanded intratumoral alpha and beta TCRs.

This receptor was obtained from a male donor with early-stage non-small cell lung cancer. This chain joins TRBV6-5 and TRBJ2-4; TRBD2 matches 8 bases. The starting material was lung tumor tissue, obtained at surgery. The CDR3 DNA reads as TGTGCCAGCAGTTACTCGCGGGGGGAGGGCAAAAACATTCAGTACTTC. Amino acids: CASSYSRGEGKNIQYF.